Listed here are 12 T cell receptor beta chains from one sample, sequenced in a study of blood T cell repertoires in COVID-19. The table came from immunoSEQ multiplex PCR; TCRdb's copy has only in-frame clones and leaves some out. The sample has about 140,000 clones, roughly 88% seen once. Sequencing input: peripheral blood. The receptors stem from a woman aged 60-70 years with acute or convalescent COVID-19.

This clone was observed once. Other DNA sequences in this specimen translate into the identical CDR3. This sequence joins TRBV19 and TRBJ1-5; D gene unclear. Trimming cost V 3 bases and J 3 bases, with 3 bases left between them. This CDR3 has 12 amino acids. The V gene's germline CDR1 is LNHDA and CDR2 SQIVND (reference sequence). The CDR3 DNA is TGTGCCAGTAGTATTAACAATCAGCCCCAGCATTTT. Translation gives CASSINNQPQHF.

This CDR3 reads CASRGTGWDSYGYTF. CDR3 in DNA: TGTGCCAGCAGGGGGACAGGTTGGGACTCCTATGGCTACACCTTC. This chain joins TRBV9 and TRBJ1-2; 8 bases match TRBD1. The CDR3 runs 15 residues. The germline gives CDR1 SGDLS, CDR2 YYNGEE. Germline trimming cut 5 bases from V and 4 bases from J; bases unmatched to any gene: 10. Filled out from reference TRBV9 and TRBJ1-2, the complete variable domain reads DSGVTQTPKHLITATGQRVTLRCSPRSGDLSVYWYQQSLDQGLQFLIQYYNGEERAKGNILERFSAQQFPDLHSELNLSSLELGDSALYFCASRGTGWDSYGYTFGSGTRLTVV.

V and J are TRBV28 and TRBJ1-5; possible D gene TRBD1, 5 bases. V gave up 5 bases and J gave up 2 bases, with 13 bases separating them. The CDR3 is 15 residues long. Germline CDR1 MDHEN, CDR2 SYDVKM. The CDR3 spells CASSLGTPGNQPQHF. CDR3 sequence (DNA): TGTGCCAGCAGTCTCGGGACTCCGGGCAATCAGCCCCAGCATTTT.

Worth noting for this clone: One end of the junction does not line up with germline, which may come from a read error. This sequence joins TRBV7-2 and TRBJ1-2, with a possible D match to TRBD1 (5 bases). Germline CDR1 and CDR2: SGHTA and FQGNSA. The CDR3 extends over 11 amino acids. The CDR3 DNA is TGTGCCAGCAGCCTGGGGACGCGGGGGTACTTC. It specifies CASSLGTRGYF.

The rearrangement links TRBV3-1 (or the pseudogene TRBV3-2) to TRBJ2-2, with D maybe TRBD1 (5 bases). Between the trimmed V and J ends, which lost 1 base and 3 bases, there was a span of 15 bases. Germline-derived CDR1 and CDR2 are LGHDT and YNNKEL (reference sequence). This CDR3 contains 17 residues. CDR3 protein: CASSQALGQGYTGELFF. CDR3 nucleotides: TGTGCCAGCAGCCAAGCGTTAGGCCAGGGCTACACCGGGGAGCTGTTTTTT.

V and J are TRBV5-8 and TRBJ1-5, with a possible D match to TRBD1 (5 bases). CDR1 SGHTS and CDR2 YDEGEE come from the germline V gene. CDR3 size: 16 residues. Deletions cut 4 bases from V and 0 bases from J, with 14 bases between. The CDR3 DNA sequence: TGTGCCAGCAGCCCAAGGACACCTTATAGCAATCAGCCCCAGCATTTT. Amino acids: CASSPRTPYSNQPQHF.

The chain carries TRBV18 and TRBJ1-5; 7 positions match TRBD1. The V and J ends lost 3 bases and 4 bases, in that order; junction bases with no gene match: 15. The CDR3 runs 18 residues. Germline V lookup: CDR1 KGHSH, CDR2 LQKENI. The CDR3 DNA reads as TGTGCCAGCTCACCTACGGTATCCCTGGGACAGATTAATCAGCCCCAGCATTTT. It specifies CASSPTVSLGQINQPQHF.

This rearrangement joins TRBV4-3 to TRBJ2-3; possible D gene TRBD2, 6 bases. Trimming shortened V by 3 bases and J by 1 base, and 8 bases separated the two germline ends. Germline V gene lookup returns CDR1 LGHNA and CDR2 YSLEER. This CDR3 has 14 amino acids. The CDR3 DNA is TGCGCCAGCAGCCAGGGACTCCGCACAGATACGCAGTATTTT. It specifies CASSQGLRTDTQYF.

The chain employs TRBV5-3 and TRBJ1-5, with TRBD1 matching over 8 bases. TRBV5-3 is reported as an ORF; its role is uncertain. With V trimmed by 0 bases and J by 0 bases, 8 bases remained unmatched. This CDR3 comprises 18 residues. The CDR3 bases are TGTGCCAGAAGCTTGGGTTTCAGGGGGCCCCATAGCAATCAGCCCCAGCATTTT. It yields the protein CARSLGFRGPHSNQPQHF.

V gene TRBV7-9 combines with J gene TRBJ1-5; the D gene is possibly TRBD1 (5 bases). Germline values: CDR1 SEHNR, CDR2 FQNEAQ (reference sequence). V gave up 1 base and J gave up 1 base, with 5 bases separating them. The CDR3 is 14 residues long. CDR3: CASSLGQSNQPQHF. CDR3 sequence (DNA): TGTGCCAGCAGCTTAGGACAGAGCAATCAGCCCCAGCATTTT.

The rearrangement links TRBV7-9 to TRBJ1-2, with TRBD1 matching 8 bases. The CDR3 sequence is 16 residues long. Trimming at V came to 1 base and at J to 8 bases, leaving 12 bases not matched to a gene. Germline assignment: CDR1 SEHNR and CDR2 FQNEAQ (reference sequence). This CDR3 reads CASSLGQGITDAGYTF. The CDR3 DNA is TGTGCCAGCAGCTTAGGACAGGGGATTACCGATGCGGGCTACACCTTC.

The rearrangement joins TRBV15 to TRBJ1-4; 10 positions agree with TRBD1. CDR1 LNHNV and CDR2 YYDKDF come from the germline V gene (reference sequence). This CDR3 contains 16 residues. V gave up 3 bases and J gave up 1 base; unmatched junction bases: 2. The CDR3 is CATSRGQGITNEKLFF. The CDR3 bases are TGTGCCACCAGCAGGGGACAGGGGATAACTAATGAAAAACTGTTTTTT.